The next 28 T cell receptor beta chains were all read from a single sample in a study of PD-1 blockade in classical Hodgkin lymphoma. Profiled with immunoSEQ multiplex PCR; TCRdb holds only in-frame clones, not every one. The data show some 84,000 clones, approximately 88% seen once. With no exception, relapse followed autologous stem cell transplantation in all patients, and brentuximab vedotin exposure varied. The material was peripheral blood mononuclear cells (PBMCs), obtained at baseline. These receptors all come from a human donor with classical Hodgkin lymphoma.

This clone was seen a few times. The V call is TRBV4-1, the J call TRBJ2-1; D possibly uses TRBD1 or TRBD2 (6 bases each). V lost 1 base to trimming and J lost 5 bases, with 12 bases between them. The CDR3 is 15 amino acids. The germline V gene has CDR1 MGHRA and CDR2 YSYEKL. This CDR3 is CASSQVGGINNEQFF. The CDR3 DNA reads as TGCGCCAGCAGCCAAGTAGGGGGGATTAACAATGAGCAGTTCTTC.

This chain uses TRBV9 with TRBJ2-7, with D possibly matching TRBD2 (6 bases). Germline loops: CDR1 SGDLS, CDR2 YYNGEE. CDR3 length equals 14 residues. V gave up 4 bases and J gave up 0 bases, with 11 bases separating them. CDR3 coding DNA: TGTGCCAGCAGCCCCAGGACTACCTCCTACGAGCAGTACTTC. Its protein product is CASSPRTTSYEQYF.

The chain joins TRBV19 to TRBJ1-1, with a weak D call TRBD1 (5 bases). The germline V and J ends were trimmed by 6 bases and 6 bases, with 11 bases remaining between them. The germline V gene encodes CDR1 LNHDA and CDR2 SQIVND (reference sequence). CDR3 length equals 12 residues. CDR3 sequence reads: CASRETEAEAFF. DNA for the CDR3: TGTGCCAGTAGGGAGACAGAGGCTGAAGCTTTCTTT.

The rearrangement links TRBV6-5 to TRBJ2-3; maybe TRBD1 (6 bases). Looked up from germline, CDR1 is MNHEY and CDR2 is SVGAGI. CDR3 length: 13 residues. V was trimmed by 6 bases and J by 2 bases, leaving 9 bases between them. The CDR3 here is CASRTGTTDTQYF. In nucleotides, the CDR3 is TGTGCCAGCAGGACAGGTACCACAGATACGCAGTATTTT.

V usage is TRBV7-6 and J usage is TRBJ2-1, with D maybe TRBD1 (6 bases). Germline CDR1 and CDR2: SGHVS and FNYEAQ. This CDR3 spans 16 amino acids. The V and J ends lost 5 bases and 2 bases respectively, with 16 bases between them. The chain's CDR3 is CASSQVEGHTYNEQFF. The CDR3 nucleotides are TGTGCCAGCAGCCAGGTAGAGGGACACACCTACAATGAGCAGTTCTTC.

The chain uses TRBV4-3 and TRBJ2-6; D is unclear. This CDR3 has 15 amino acids. V was shortened by 2 bases and J by 0 bases, with 5 bases between the two germline ends. The germline CDR1 and CDR2 sequences are LGHNA and YSLEER. The chain's CDR3 is CASSQMSSGANVLTF. CDR3 nucleotide sequence: TGCGCCAGCAGCCAAATGAGCTCTGGGGCCAACGTCCTGACTTTC.

V gene TRBV5-8 combines with J gene TRBJ1-1, with D possibly being TRBD1 (6 bases). Germline-derived CDR1 and CDR2 are SGHTS and YDEGEE. The CDR3 covers 16 residues. Trimming stripped 0 bases from V and 3 bases from J, with 15 bases between. The CDR3 here is CASSLATGPMHTEAFF. In nucleotides, the CDR3 is TGTGCCAGCAGCTTGGCCACAGGGCCGATGCACACTGAAGCTTTCTTT.

This rearrangement joins TRBV7-6 to TRBJ1-4, with 8 bases that match TRBD1. The CDR3 length is 14 residues. The junction had 3 bases not matched to a gene; V was cut back by 2 bases and J by 7 bases. The V gene's germline CDR1 is SGHVS and CDR2 FNYEAQ. The chain's CDR3 is CASSLRTGSEKLFF. The DNA of the CDR3 is TGTGCCAGCAGCTTAAGGACAGGGAGTGAAAAACTGTTTTTT.

The chain couples TRBV12-5 to TRBJ2-7; TRBD2 agrees at 7 bases. The CDR3 covers 19 residues. Germline V gives CDR1 LGHNT, CDR2 FRNRAP. V trimming: 2 bases; J trimming: 2 bases; junction bases outside the gene matches: 18. The CDR3 region has the DNA TGTGCTAGTGGTTTGCCCTTTGCCCCCCGGCTAGCGGATGCCTACGAGCAGTACTTC. Its translation is CASGLPFAPRLADAYEQYF.

V and J are TRBV10-2 and TRBJ2-3; tentative D call: TRBD1 (5 bases). Germline V CDR1 and CDR2: WSHSY, SAAADI. Trimming removed 6 bases at V and 3 bases at J, with 13 bases between. The CDR3 length is 14 residues. The CDR3 loop is CASRRTDSTDTQYF. In nucleotides, the CDR3 is TGCGCCAGCAGAAGAACCGACAGTACAGATACGCAGTATTTT.

This clone was seen just once. The V call is TRBV4-2, the J call TRBJ2-1; possible D gene TRBD1, 5 bases. The V and J ends lost 1 base and 3 bases respectively, with 16 bases between them. The CDR3 totals 17 residues. Germline CDR1 is LGHNA and CDR2 is YNFKEQ. The CDR3, as DNA: TGTGCCAGCAGCCAAGTCAGTGGTCAGGGCAACTACAATGAGCAGTTCTTC. Protein: CASSQVSGQGNYNEQFF.

The rearrangement uses TRBV19 and TRBJ1-5; D is perhaps TRBD1 (5 bases). CDR1 and CDR2 from the germline V gene are LNHDA and SQIVND (reference sequence). The CDR3 is made up of 13 amino acids. DNA for the CDR3: TGTGCTGCCGGACGGGGGATAAGGCAGCCCCAGCATTTT. This codes for CAAGRGIRQPQHF.

The chain joins TRBV6-6 to TRBJ1-3; D is undetermined. Germline V lookup: CDR1 MNHNY, CDR2 SVGAGI (reference sequence). This CDR3 is 15 amino acids long. V lost 4 bases to trimming and J lost 0 bases, with 10 bases between them. This CDR3 is CASSFEASSGNTIYF. The CDR3, as DNA: TGTGCCAGCAGTTTCGAGGCCTCCTCTGGAAACACCATATATTTT.

The chain is built from TRBV29-1 and TRBJ2-6; TRBD1 matches 8 bases. Germline V CDR1 and CDR2: SQVTM, ANQGSEA. The CDR3 sequence is 16 residues long. V shed 5 bases and J 2 bases; nucleotides not matched to a gene: 8. For the CDR3, the DNA is TGCAGCGTTTTGGGCAGGGGGCGAACTGGGGCCAACGTCCTGACTTTC. It codes for CSVLGRGRTGANVLTF. The whole variable domain, filled in from reference TRBV29-1 and TRBJ2-6, reads SAVISQKPSRDICQRGTSLTIQCQVDSQVTMMFWYRQQPGQSLTLIATANQGSEATYESGFVIDKFPISRPNLTFSTLTVSNMSPEDSSIYLCSVLGRGRTGANVLTFGAGSRLTVL.

The J gene is TRBJ1-4, the V gene TRBV7-9; unclear D gene. V was pared by 5 bases and J by 6 bases, with 25 bases between. Germline CDR1 reads SEHNR; CDR2 reads FQNEAQ (reference sequence). The CDR3 has 18 amino acids. The CDR3 DNA follows: TGTGCCAGCAGCCCCGGATCGTTGAGGGCAAGGAGCGATGAAAAACTGTTTTTT. Translated, it gives CASSPGSLRARSDEKLFF.

The rearrangement uses TRBV7-2 and TRBJ2-1, with unresolved D. The CDR3 totals 14 residues. V lost 1 base to trimming and J lost 8 bases, with 12 bases between them. From germline, CDR1 is SGHTA and CDR2 FQGNSA. This CDR3 is CASSLEVASDEQFF. The CDR3 DNA sequence: TGTGCCAGCAGCTTAGAGGTAGCATCCGATGAGCAGTTCTTC.

This chain links TRBV6-1 with TRBJ1-1, with a possible D match to TRBD1 (5 bases). Germline lookup yields CDR1 MNHNS and CDR2 SASEGT. V lost 6 bases and J 5 bases, leaving 19 bases between the germline ends. The CDR3 has 15 amino acids. The DNA of the CDR3 is TGTGCCAGCAGCCTCCAGGCGGGGCCTAGGACTGAAGCTTTCTTT. Translating gives CASSLQAGPRTEAFF.

This clone was detected once. The rearrangement joins TRBV2 to TRBJ1-1, with 8 bases matching TRBD1. The J segment lost 0 bases and the V segment lost 8 bases, leaving 8 bases of the junction unmatched. This CDR3 has 15 residues. Germline V gene lookup returns CDR1 SNHLY and CDR2 FYNNEI. In DNA form, the CDR3 reads TGTGCCAGCGCCTCCGGGACAGGAATGAACACTGAAGCTTTCTTT. Its translation: CASASGTGMNTEAFF.

The V gene is TRBV27, the J gene TRBJ2-2; TRBD1 agrees at 7 bases. The CDR3 is 16 residues long. Germline assignment: CDR1 MNHEY and CDR2 SMNVEV (reference sequence). With V trimmed by 1 base and J by 6 bases, 8 bases remained unmatched. The CDR3 region is CASSLFEAQGAGELFF. The CDR3 region has the DNA TGTGCCAGCAGTTTATTCGAAGCTCAGGGGGCCGGGGAGCTGTTTTTT.

The rearrangement links TRBV5-1 to TRBJ2-1; 7 positions agree with TRBD2. The CDR3 runs to 16 residues. Germline V CDR1 and CDR2: SGHRS, YFSETQ. V trimming: 1 base; J trimming: 8 bases; junction bases outside the gene matches: 12. In DNA form, the CDR3 reads TGCGCCAGCAGCTTGAATATGGGCGGGAGTGTGGATGAGCAGTTCTTC. This translates into CASSLNMGGSVDEQFF.

The rearrangement links TRBV7-2 to TRBJ2-2; no clear D. In germline, CDR1 is SGHTA, CDR2 FQGNSA. This CDR3 has 12 amino acids. Trimming stripped 5 bases from V and 3 bases from J, with 4 bases between. CDR3 loop: CASSPYTGELFF. The DNA for the CDR3 is TGTGCCAGCAGCCCCTACACCGGGGAGCTGTTTTTT.

The rearrangement links TRBV10-3 to TRBJ2-5; 8 bases are a match to TRBD1. The germline CDR1 and CDR2 sequences are ENHRY and SYGVKD. CDR3 length equals 13 residues. V shed 6 bases and J 5 bases; nucleotides not matched to a gene: 5. CDR3 sequence: CAISDGQGETQYF. The CDR3 DNA follows: TGTGCCATCAGCGACGGACAGGGTGAGACCCAGTACTTC.

The chain is built from TRBV29-1 and TRBJ2-1; 10 nucleotides align to TRBD2. Germline V gene data show CDR1 as SQVTM and CDR2 as ANQGSEA. The ends lost 4 bases at V and 5 bases at J; junction bases unmatched: 5. The length of the CDR3 is 14 residues. As DNA, the CDR3 is TGCAGCGTTGTGGGGACTAGCGCACACAATGAGCAGTTCTTC. It encodes CSVVGTSAHNEQFF.

Only a few counts were recorded for this clone. The rearrangement links TRBV29-1 to TRBJ2-1, with D possibly matching TRBD2 (6 bases). V was shortened by 3 bases and J by 3 bases, with 15 bases between the two germline ends. Germline assignment: CDR1 SQVTM and CDR2 ANQGSEA. This CDR3 spans 15 amino acids. As DNA, the CDR3 is TGCAGCGTTGATGAGGCGGGAACGGGCTACAATGAGCAGTTCTTC. Its protein product is CSVDEAGTGYNEQFF.

This sequence joins TRBV27 and TRBJ2-1; maybe TRBD2 (5 bases). Germline V gene lookup returns CDR1 MNHEY and CDR2 SMNVEV (reference sequence). Trimming pared 7 bases from V and 3 bases from J, leaving 10 bases between. The CDR3 length is 13 residues. This CDR3 reads CASNAGSYNEQFF. The CDR3 DNA sequence: TGTGCCAGCAACGCGGGTAGCTACAATGAGCAGTTCTTC.

The sample holds a few counts of this clone. The chain couples TRBV2 to TRBJ1-1; weak D call: TRBD1 (5 bases). Trimming took off 6 bases at V and 4 bases at J, with 12 bases between the two ends. Germline assignment: CDR1 SNHLY and CDR2 FYNNEI. There are 13 residues in the CDR3. The CDR3 region is CASRGDEGTEAFF. The CDR3 coding sequence is TGTGCCAGCAGAGGGGATGAGGGCACTGAAGCTTTCTTT.

The chain has TRBV19 and TRBJ2-7; D remains unclear. The germline CDR1 and CDR2 sequences are LNHDA and SQIVND (reference sequence). V was shortened by 3 bases and J by 6 bases, with 12 bases between the two germline ends. There are 13 residues in the CDR3. The CDR3 region has the DNA TGTGCCAGTAGTATTGGCGACCTGGGCGAGCAGTACTTC. Translating gives CASSIGDLGEQYF.

This clone occurred once. The J gene is TRBJ1-1, the V gene TRBV19, with 8 bases fitting TRBD1. CDR3 length: 15 residues. V lost 6 bases to trimming and J lost 5 bases; unmatched junction nucleotides: 11. CDR1 is LNHDA, CDR2 SQIVND, per germline (reference sequence). CDR3 nucleotides: TGTGCCAGTAGCACCGGGCAGGGGGCGGGTACTGAAGCTTTCTTT. Encoded protein: CASSTGQGAGTEAFF.